The clone carrying this TCR beta chain was counted only a few times. This entry comes from a study of blood T cell repertoires in COVID-19. Study context: The United States, Italy and Spain supplied acute and convalescent COVID-19 samples.

The CDR3 consists of 14 residues. Trimming removed 1 base from V and 2 bases from J; junction bases left unmatched: 0. Germline CDR1 is LNHDA and CDR2 is SQIVND (reference sequence). The data were produced by immunoSEQ multiplex PCR, yet TCRdb's version contains in-frame clones alone and is incomplete. The sample has fewer than 250,000 clones; just under 85% are singletons. The V and J genes are TRBV19 and TRBJ2-7; 9 nucleotides line up with TRBD2. Sample: peripheral blood. This clonotype was sampled from an older woman with active or convalescent COVID-19. The chain's CDR3 is CASSIGLAAYEQYF. The DNA of the CDR3 is TGTGCCAGTAGTATAGGACTAGCGGCCTACGAGCAGTACTTC.